This paragraph reports one TCR beta chain. The antigen remains unidentified. Libraries were prepared by immunoSEQ multiplex PCR; TCRdb keeps only in-frame clonotypes and omits some of them. The data contain roughly 150,000 clones, around nine tenths of them singletons. These data come from a study of T cell responses to AZD1222 COVID-19 vaccine. Losses at the gene ends were 6 bases for V and 2 bases for J; bases not matched to a gene: 3. CDR1 is MDHEN, CDR2 SYDVKM, per germline. This CDR3 spans 14 amino acids. Notes on the study in general: Repertoires in all cases were sampled only once the peak T cell response had passed.

The source is an adult in good health. J is TRBJ2-3 and V is TRBV28; 9 positions match TRBD2. The sequencing used peripheral blood, collected on day 0 of AZD1222 vaccination. CDR3 nucleotides: TGTGCCAGCAGACGGACTAGCGACACAGATACGCAGTATTTT. It yields the protein CASRRTSDTDTQYF.